Presented here are 9 T cell receptor beta chains from one specimen sequenced in a study of blood T cell repertoires in COVID-19. Profiling relied on immunoSEQ multiplex PCR, and the TCRdb table lists in-frame clones only, not all of them. The sample lists some 140,000 clones; about 89% were seen once. The source material was peripheral blood. The receptors originated from a man in his fifties or sixties with acute or convalescent COVID-19.

The rearrangement links TRBV3-1 (or the pseudogene TRBV3-2) to TRBJ1-6; no definite D call. This CDR3 has 14 residues. Trimming took off 4 bases at V and 8 bases at J, with 12 bases between the two ends. Per germline, CDR1 LGHDT and CDR2 YNNKEL (reference sequence). The CDR3: CASSLRVRDSPLHF. As DNA, the CDR3 is TGTGCCAGCAGCCTTCGGGTACGGGATTCACCCCTCCACTTT.

V usage is TRBV28 and J usage is TRBJ2-5, with D possibly matching TRBD2 (7 bases). Germline V gene data show CDR1 as MDHEN and CDR2 as SYDVKM. The V and J ends lost 5 bases and 4 bases respectively, with 14 bases between them. CDR3 length: 14 amino acids. The CDR3, as DNA: TGTGCCAGCAGTCCTGGGGGGGGCGCAGAGACCCAGTACTTC. Amino acid sequence: CASSPGGGAETQYF.

The V and J genes are TRBV15 and TRBJ1-1, with no clear D. From germline, CDR1 is LNHNV and CDR2 YYDKDF (reference sequence). The CDR3 sequence is 11 residues long. With 8 bases removed from V and 2 bases from J, the gap between germline ends came to 6 bases. CDR3 coding DNA: TGTGCCACCCGACAAAACACTGAAGCTTTCTTT. It codes for CATRQNTEAFF.

The CDR3 sequence is CASTYGPEGATEAFF. Written as DNA, the CDR3 is TGTGCCAGCACCTACGGGCCGGAGGGGGCCACTGAAGCTTTCTTT. This rearrangement joins TRBV6-5 to TRBJ1-1; 7 bases fit TRBD1. From germline, CDR1 is MNHEY and CDR2 SVGAGI. J lost 4 bases, V lost 7 bases, and 12 bases had no gene match. The CDR3 is 15 residues long.

This clone is a singleton in its sample. The rearrangement uses TRBV5-6 and TRBJ2-7; 9 nucleotides align to TRBD2. The CDR3 covers 14 residues. With V trimmed by 0 bases and J by 6 bases, 4 bases remained unmatched. CDR1 is SGHDT and CDR2 is YYEEEE in the germline V gene. CDR3 residues: CASSLVAGVGEQYV. The CDR3 region has the DNA TGTGCCAGCAGCTTGGTAGCGGGGGTTGGCGAGCAGTACGTC.

The CDR3 DNA reads as TGTGCCAGCAGCCCTGCCCGTCTCGGGGGAAGCACCGGGGAGCTGTTTTTT. Encoded protein: CASSPARLGGSTGELFF. The rearrangement joins TRBV5-5 to TRBJ2-2, with D perhaps matching TRBD2 (6 bases). Trimming pared 4 bases from V and 4 bases from J, leaving 20 bases between. The CDR3 consists of 17 residues. The germline CDR1 and CDR2 sequences are SGHKS and YYEKEE (reference sequence).

The chain employs TRBV7-9 and TRBJ2-1, with 7 bases identical to TRBD2. J lost 9 bases, V lost 4 bases, and 12 bases had no gene match. This CDR3 is built from 15 residues. Germline loops: CDR1 SEHNR, CDR2 FQNEAQ (reference sequence). CDR3 protein: CASSSLSGTDAEQFF. For the CDR3, the DNA is TGTGCCAGCAGCTCCTTAAGCGGGACCGACGCTGAGCAGTTCTTC.

This chain uses TRBV5-1 with TRBJ1-6, with a possible D match to TRBD1 (5 bases). The CDR3 runs to 15 residues. Germline V gene sequence: CDR1 SGHRS, CDR2 YFSETQ. V lost 0 bases, J lost 8 bases, and 12 bases lay in between. The CDR3 nucleotides are TGCGCCAGCAGCTTGGGGCCAGGGCGATATTCACCCCTCCACTTT. The encoded protein is CASSLGPGRYSPLHF.

The chain employs TRBV6-1 and TRBJ1-1, with TRBD1 identical over 9 bases. The CDR3 length is 16 residues. The germline gives CDR1 MNHNS, CDR2 SASEGT. With 3 bases clipped from V and 0 bases from J, the junction kept 5 bases outside the gene matches. CDR3 residues: CASSDPRTGVNTEAFF. CDR3 DNA: TGTGCCAGCAGTGACCCCCGGACAGGGGTGAACACTGAAGCTTTCTTT.